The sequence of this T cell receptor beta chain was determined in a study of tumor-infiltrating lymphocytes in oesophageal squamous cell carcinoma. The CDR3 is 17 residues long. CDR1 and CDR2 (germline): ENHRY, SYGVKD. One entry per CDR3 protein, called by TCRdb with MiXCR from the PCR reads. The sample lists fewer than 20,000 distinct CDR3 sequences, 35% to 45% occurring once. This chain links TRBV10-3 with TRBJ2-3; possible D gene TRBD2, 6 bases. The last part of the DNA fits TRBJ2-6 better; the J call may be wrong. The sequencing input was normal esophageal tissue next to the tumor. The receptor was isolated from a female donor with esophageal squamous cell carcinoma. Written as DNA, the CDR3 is TGTGCCATCAGTGACGGGAGACGAGAGTCTGGGGCCAACGTCCTGACTTTC. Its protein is CAISDGRRESGANVLTF.